Presented here are 23 T cell receptor beta chains from one specimen sequenced in a study of cytomegalovirus exposure and HLA in healthy donors. In the PCR, 60 Vbeta and 13 Jbeta primers were used. Here immunoSEQ multiplex PCR was the method, and the copy in TCRdb shows in-frame clones only, minus some. Found here are some 210,000 clones, over 80% of them singletons; the top ten hold about a tenth. Sequenced: PBMCs. These receptor sequences come from a woman between 50 and 59 years old in good health and CMV-seropositive.

V and J are TRBV10-3 and TRBJ1-5, with D perhaps TRBD1 (6 bases). This CDR3 region has 15 residues. Germline lookup yields CDR1 ENHRY and CDR2 SYGVKD. Trimming stripped 4 bases from V and 9 bases from J, with 19 bases between. The chain's CDR3 is CAISGATGSVGPQHF. DNA for the CDR3: TGTGCCATCAGTGGCGCCACAGGGTCCGTTGGGCCCCAGCATTTT.

The chain carries TRBV28 and TRBJ1-2; no firm D call. The CDR3 sequence is 11 residues long. The V gene lost 7 bases and the J gene lost 4 bases, with 7 bases spanning the gap. Germline lookup yields CDR1 MDHEN and CDR2 SYDVKM. The CDR3 region is CASMMSYGYTF. The CDR3 DNA is TGTGCCAGCATGATGAGCTATGGCTACACCTTC.

The chain links TRBV6-1 to TRBJ2-1, with a possible D match to TRBD1 (5 bases). Germline V gene sequence: CDR1 MNHNS, CDR2 SASEGT. The V end lost 3 bases, the J end lost 10 bases, and 10 bases lay between the germline ends. The CDR3 length is 12 residues. Here the CDR3 reads CASSDYWGEQFF. CDR3 nucleotide sequence: TGTGCCAGCAGTGATTATTGGGGCGAGCAGTTCTTC.

The rearrangement uses TRBV6-4 and TRBJ1-5; D is ambiguous. Germline CDR1 is MRHNA and CDR2 is SNTAGT. CDR3 length: 17 amino acids. Trimming pared 1 base from V and 0 bases from J, leaving 13 bases between. The CDR3 bases are TGTGCCAGCAGTGACTGCGCGATTACCTCTAGCAATCAGCCCCAGCATTTT. Residues: CASSDCAITSSNQPQHF.

The genes are TRBV9 and TRBJ2-3, with D maybe TRBD1 (5 bases). The CDR3 consists of 16 residues. V was shortened by 0 bases and J by 1 base, with 12 bases between the two germline ends. Germline CDR1 is SGDLS and CDR2 is YYNGEE. The CDR3 region is CASSVGSREGTDTQYF. The CDR3 DNA reads TGTGCCAGCAGCGTAGGAAGCAGGGAAGGCACAGATACGCAGTATTTT.

The chain couples TRBV7-9 to TRBJ2-7; D remains unclear. This CDR3 is built from 12 residues. V was shortened by 6 bases and J by 7 bases, with 13 bases between the two germline ends. Germline V gene data show CDR1 as SEHNR and CDR2 as FQNEAQ (reference sequence). The CDR3 bases are TGTGCCAGCAGGTCCGGTCGGAGAGAGCAGTACTTC. It encodes CASRSGRREQYF.

Concerning this clone: The same CDR3 arises from other DNA sequences in this sample as well. Here the CDR3 reads CASSQDLANTEAFF. DNA of the CDR3: TGCGCCAGCAGCCAAGATTTAGCAAACACTGAAGCTTTCTTT. The rearrangement uses TRBV4-3 and TRBJ1-1, with unresolved D. The germline CDR1 and CDR2 sequences are LGHNA and YSLEER. Trimming pared 0 bases from V and 2 bases from J, leaving 7 bases between. CDR3 size: 14 residues.

This clone was observed a few times. The same CDR3 arises from other DNA sequences in this sample as well. The chain employs TRBV6-5 and TRBJ2-7; 7 nucleotides agree with TRBD1. The germline V gene has CDR1 MNHEY and CDR2 SVGAGI. V lost 5 bases, J lost 1 base, and 5 bases stayed unmatched. The CDR3 consists of 14 residues. CDR3 DNA: TGTGCCAGCAGTGAAGGGGACAGTTCCTACGAGCAGTACTTC. Translation gives CASSEGDSSYEQYF.

The chain links TRBV19 to TRBJ1-5, with D possibly TRBD1 on 5 matching bases. The germline CDR1 and CDR2 sequences are LNHDA and SQIVND (reference sequence). Trimming removed 1 base from V and 3 bases from J, with 19 bases in between. The CDR3 has 18 residues. CDR3 amino acids: CASSIADRRWGDNQPQHF. As DNA, the CDR3 is TGTGCCAGTAGTATAGCGGACCGAAGATGGGGGGACAATCAGCCCCAGCATTTT.

The genes are TRBV7-2 and TRBJ2-7; 9 nucleotides agree with TRBD2. Germline-derived CDR1 and CDR2 are SGHTA and FQGNSA. The junction had 9 bases not matched to a gene; V was cut back by 0 bases and J by 0 bases. The CDR3 is made up of 18 amino acids. CDR3 DNA: TGTGCCAGCAGCTTAGCAGCTAGCGGGGCTTCCGCCTCCTACGAGCAGTACTTC. Its protein is CASSLAASGASASYEQYF.

The CDR3 region is CASSLAGVAYNSPLHF. CDR3 nucleotides: TGTGCCAGCAGCTTAGCAGGGGTGGCCTATAATTCACCCCTCCACTTT. This sequence joins TRBV7-6 and TRBJ1-6; a possible D gene is TRBD1 (5 bases). Germline values: CDR1 SGHVS, CDR2 FNYEAQ. The CDR3 is 16 residues long. Trimming removed 0 bases from V and 2 bases from J, with 8 bases in between.

The chain joins TRBV27 to TRBJ2-1, with D perhaps matching TRBD1 (5 bases). Trimming shortened V by 6 bases and J by 6 bases, and 12 bases separated the two germline ends. The CDR3 is made up of 13 amino acids. CDR1 MNHEY and CDR2 SMNVEV come from the germline V gene (reference sequence). The CDR3: CASSPRQGNEQFF. CDR3 DNA: TGTGCCAGCAGCCCCAGGCAGGGCAATGAGCAGTTCTTC.

The V gene is TRBV6-5, the J gene TRBJ2-1; TRBD2 is a possible D gene (7 bases). Trimming took 0 bases from V and 6 from J, leaving 15 bases between them. Germline assignment: CDR1 MNHEY and CDR2 SVGAGI. This CDR3 comprises 16 residues. For the CDR3, the DNA is TGTGCCAGCAGTTACTCGATGGGGGGGGCCGCCAATGAGCAGTTCTTC. Residues: CASSYSMGGAANEQFF.

The CDR3 DNA reads TGTGCCACCAGCCTTCGACAAGCTCAAGAGACCCAGTACTTC. Translating gives CATSLRQAQETQYF. The chain combines TRBV15 with TRBJ2-5; D is uncertain. The CDR3 contains 14 residues. V was clipped by 5 bases and J by 2 bases, with 12 bases between them. Germline V gene data show CDR1 as LNHNV and CDR2 as YYDKDF (reference sequence).

The chain couples TRBV5-8 to TRBJ2-7, with TRBD1 matching over 10 bases. There are 15 residues in the CDR3. From germline, CDR1 is SGHTS and CDR2 YDEGEE. V lost 2 bases to trimming and J lost 4 bases; unmatched junction nucleotides: 6. The CDR3 nucleotides are TGTGCCAGCAGCTTCGTAGGGACAGGGGTTTACGAGCAGTACTTC. Translating gives CASSFVGTGVYEQYF.

The chain combines TRBV5-1 with TRBJ2-7; D is undetermined. Deletions cut 4 bases from V and 4 bases from J, with 9 bases between. The CDR3 has 12 amino acids. Germline-derived CDR1 and CDR2 are SGHRS and YFSETQ. This chain's CDR3 is CASSPDNYEQYF. The DNA for the CDR3 is TGCGCCAGCAGCCCCGACAATTACGAGCAGTACTTC.

V is TRBV7-6 and J is TRBJ1-5; 9 bases are shared with TRBD1. With 3 bases clipped from V and 2 bases from J, the junction kept 11 bases outside the gene matches. CDR3 length: 18 amino acids. CDR1 is SGHVS, CDR2 FNYEAQ, per germline. The CDR3 spells CASSLNEGQGRRNQPQHF. The CDR3, as DNA: TGTGCCAGCAGCTTGAATGAGGGACAGGGCCGGCGCAATCAGCCCCAGCATTTT.

The V and J genes are TRBV27 and TRBJ1-1, with D perhaps matching TRBD1 (5 bases). Germline assignment: CDR1 MNHEY and CDR2 SMNVEV (reference sequence). This CDR3 comprises 14 residues. V lost 5 bases, J lost 4 bases, and 14 bases lay in between. CDR3 nucleotide sequence: TGTGCCAGCAGTCGAAACGGGGGAACCACTGAAGCTTTCTTT. Translating gives CASSRNGGTTEAFF.

In its sample, this clone was seen once. The chain combines TRBV5-5 with TRBJ2-7; tentatively, D is TRBD1 (6 bases). Trimming took 0 bases from V and 3 from J, leaving 13 bases between them. This CDR3 has 15 amino acids. The germline V gene has CDR1 SGHKS and CDR2 YYEKEE (reference sequence). The CDR3 region is CASSLASTGYYEQYF. The CDR3 DNA follows: TGTGCCAGCAGCTTGGCCAGTACAGGGTACTACGAGCAGTACTTC.

The CDR3: CASSPGSYNEQFF. CDR3 nucleotide sequence: TGTGCCAGTAGCCCGGGTTCCTACAATGAGCAGTTCTTC. The chain recombines TRBV19 with TRBJ2-1; the D is unclear. Per the germline V gene, CDR1 is LNHDA and CDR2 is SQIVND (reference sequence). V lost 6 bases, J lost 1 base, and 7 bases lay in between. This CDR3 has 13 amino acids. Combining the CDR3 with reference TRBV19 and TRBJ2-1 gives the whole variable domain DGGITQSPKYLFRKEGQNVTLSCEQNLNHDAMYWYRQDPGQGLRLIYYSQIVNDFQKGDIAEGYSVSREKKESFPLTVTSAQKNPTAFYLCASSPGSYNEQFFGPGTRLTVL.

The V and J genes are TRBV29-1 and TRBJ2-7; the D gene is possibly TRBD1 (5 bases). The CDR3 covers 15 residues. Between the trimmed V and J ends, which lost 6 bases and 4 bases, there was a span of 22 bases. The germline CDR1 and CDR2 sequences are SQVTM and ANQGSEA. The CDR3 DNA is TGCAGCGTCCTCAAACTGAACAGGAATCGGTACGAGCAGTACTTC. This gives the protein CSVLKLNRNRYEQYF.

This clone was detected once. V is TRBV5-5 and J is TRBJ2-4; D is uncertain. This CDR3 spans 16 amino acids. V was shortened by 0 bases and J by 0 bases, with 10 bases between the two germline ends. Germline-derived CDR1 and CDR2 are SGHKS and YYEKEE (reference sequence). The DNA for the CDR3 is TGTGCCAGCAGCTTGGGACAACGAATAGCCAAAAACATTCAGTACTTC. Protein product: CASSLGQRIAKNIQYF.

This clone was seen only a few times. The same CDR3 arises from other DNA sequences in this sample as well. V and J are TRBV6-1 and TRBJ2-5, with 9 bases matching TRBD1. The CDR3 contains 13 residues. The germline V gene encodes CDR1 MNHNS and CDR2 SASEGT. The ends lost 6 bases at V and 5 bases at J; junction bases unmatched: 4. This CDR3 is CASSRDRDETQYF. The DNA for the CDR3 is TGTGCCAGCAGCCGGGACAGGGACGAGACCCAGTACTTC.